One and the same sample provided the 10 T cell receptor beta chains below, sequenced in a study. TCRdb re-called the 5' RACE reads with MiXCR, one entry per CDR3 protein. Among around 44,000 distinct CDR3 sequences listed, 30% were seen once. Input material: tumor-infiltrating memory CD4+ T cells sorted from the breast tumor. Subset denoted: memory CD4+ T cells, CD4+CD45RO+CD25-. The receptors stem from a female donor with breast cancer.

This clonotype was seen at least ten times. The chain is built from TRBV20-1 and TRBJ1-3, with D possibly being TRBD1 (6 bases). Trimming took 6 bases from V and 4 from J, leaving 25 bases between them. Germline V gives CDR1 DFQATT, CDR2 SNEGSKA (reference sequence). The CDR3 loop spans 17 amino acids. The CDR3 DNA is TGCAGTGCGCATACAGATACAGGGTCCTTAACCGGAAACACCATATATTTT. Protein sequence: CSAHTDTGSLTGNTIYF.

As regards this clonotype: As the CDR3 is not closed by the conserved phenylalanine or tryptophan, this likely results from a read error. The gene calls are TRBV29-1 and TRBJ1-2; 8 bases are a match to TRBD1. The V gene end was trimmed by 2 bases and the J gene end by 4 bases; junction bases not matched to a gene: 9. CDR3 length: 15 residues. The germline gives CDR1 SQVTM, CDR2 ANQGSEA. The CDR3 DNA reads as TGCAGCGTTGAAAAGACCGGGACAGGTTCCTATGGCTACACCATC. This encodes CSVEKTGTGSYGYTI.

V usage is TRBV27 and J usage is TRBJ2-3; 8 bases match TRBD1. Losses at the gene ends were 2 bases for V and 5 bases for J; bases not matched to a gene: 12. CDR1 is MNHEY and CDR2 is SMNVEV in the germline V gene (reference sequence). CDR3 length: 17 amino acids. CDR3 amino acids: CASSLVTAGGGLDTQYF. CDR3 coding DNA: TGTGCCAGCAGTTTAGTCACGGCAGGGGGCGGATTAGATACGCAGTATTTT.

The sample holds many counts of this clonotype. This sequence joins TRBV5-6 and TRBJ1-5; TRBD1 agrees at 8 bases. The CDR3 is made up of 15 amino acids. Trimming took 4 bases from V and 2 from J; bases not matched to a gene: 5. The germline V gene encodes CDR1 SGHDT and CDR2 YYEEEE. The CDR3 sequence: CASSPGQGRNQPQHF. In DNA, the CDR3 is TGTGCCAGCAGCCCTGGACAGGGACGCAATCAGCCCCAGCATTTT.

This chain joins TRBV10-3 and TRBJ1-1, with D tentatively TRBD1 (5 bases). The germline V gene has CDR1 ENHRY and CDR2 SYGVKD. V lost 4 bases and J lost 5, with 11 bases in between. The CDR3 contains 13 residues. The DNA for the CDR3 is TGTGCCATCAGTGCGACAGAGGGGACTGAAGCTTTCTTT. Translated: CAISATEGTEAFF.

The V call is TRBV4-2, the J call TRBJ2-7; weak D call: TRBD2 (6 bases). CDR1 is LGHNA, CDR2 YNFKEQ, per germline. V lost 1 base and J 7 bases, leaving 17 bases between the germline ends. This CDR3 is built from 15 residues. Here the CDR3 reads CASSQGAGASGEQYF. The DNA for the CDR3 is TGTGCCAGCAGCCAAGGAGCGGGTGCATCCGGAGAGCAGTACTTC.

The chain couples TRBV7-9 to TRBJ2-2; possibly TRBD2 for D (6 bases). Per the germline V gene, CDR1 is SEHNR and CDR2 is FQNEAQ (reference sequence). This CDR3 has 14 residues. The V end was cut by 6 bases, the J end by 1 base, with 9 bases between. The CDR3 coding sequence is TGTGCCAGCAGGTCGCGGGGGAACACCGGGGAGCTGTTTTTT. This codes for CASRSRGNTGELFF.

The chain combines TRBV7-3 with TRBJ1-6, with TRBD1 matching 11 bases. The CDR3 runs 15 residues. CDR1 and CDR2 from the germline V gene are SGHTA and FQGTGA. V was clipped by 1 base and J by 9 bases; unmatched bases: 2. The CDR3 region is CASSLSGTGGSPLHF. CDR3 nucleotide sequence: TGTGCCAGCAGCTTAAGTGGGACAGGGGGTTCACCCCTCCACTTT. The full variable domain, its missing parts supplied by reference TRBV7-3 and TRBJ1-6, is GAGVSQTPSNKVTEKGKYVELRCDPISGHTALYWYRQSLGQGPEFLIYFQGTGAADDSGLPNDRFFAVRPEGSVSTLKIQRTERGDSAVYLCASSLSGTGGSPLHFGNGTRLTVT.

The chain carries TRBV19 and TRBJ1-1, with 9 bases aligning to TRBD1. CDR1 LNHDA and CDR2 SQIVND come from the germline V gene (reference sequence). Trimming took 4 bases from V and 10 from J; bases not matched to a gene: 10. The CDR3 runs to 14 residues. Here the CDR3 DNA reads TGTGCCAGTAGTAACCCGGGACAGGGAATCGCAGCTTTCTTT. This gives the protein CASSNPGQGIAAFF.

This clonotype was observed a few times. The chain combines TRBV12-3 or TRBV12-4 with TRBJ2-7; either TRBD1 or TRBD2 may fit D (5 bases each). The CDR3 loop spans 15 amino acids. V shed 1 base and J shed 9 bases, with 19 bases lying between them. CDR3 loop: CASSLGRGTRYGQYF. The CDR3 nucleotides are TGTGCCAGCAGTTTAGGTCGGGGCACTCGTTATGGGCAGTACTTC.